Listed below are T cell receptor beta chains from one sample, sequenced in a study of T cell changes during pregnancy in multiple sclerosis. Sequencing used immunoSEQ multiplex PCR; TCRdb keeps in-frame clones, though not all of them. This table holds about 120,000 clones, approximately 95% found once. The sample consisted of peripheral blood, taken before pregnancy. The receptors come from a female donor with multiple sclerosis, enrolled in a pregnancy study. The CDR3 runs from the conserved cysteine through the conserved F or W.

V gene,J gene,CDR3 protein
TRBV5-1,TRBJ1-1,CASSIDPSAEAFF
TRBV4-1,TRBJ1-2,CASSQSDRAYGYTF
TRBV28,TRBJ1-1,CASSPDRDRMNTEAFF
TRBV27,TRBJ1-1,CASSPSIQTGSEAFF
TRBV5-1,TRBJ2-7,CASSLTSGSYEQYF
TRBV9,TRBJ2-7,CASSVGASETYEQYF
TRBV2,TRBJ1-5,CASSQEADQPQHF
TRBV5-4,TRBJ1-5,CASSQDRGNQPQHF
TRBV11-3,TRBJ2-5,CASSLGGGGQTQYF
TRBV4-2,TRBJ2-2,CASSQVKQGELFF
TRBV2,TRBJ1-1,CASQVMQGVEAFF
TRBV6-1,TRBJ2-3,CASSVTSGRSPDTQYF
TRBV6-1,TRBJ2-3,CASRTISTDTQYF
TRBV5-1,TRBJ2-1,CASSTGTSAYYNEQFF
TRBV5-4,TRBJ2-5,CASSLRGGVKETQYF
TRBV7-6,TRBJ1-6,CASSLEAPGERGNSPLHF
TRBV28,TRBJ2-3,CASSTQRGGRVDTQYF
TRBV5-1,TRBJ2-2,CASSPGQGTNTGELFF
TRBV19,TRBJ1-1,CASNPLTGVNTEAFF
TRBV5-4,TRBJ2-2,CASSFTSSGRPITGELFF
TRBV27,TRBJ2-2,CASSPWGLAGNTGELFF
TRBV7-8,TRBJ2-7,CASSLPSGTGLYEQYF
TRBV12-2,TRBJ1-6,CASRLALRGAYNSPLHF
TRBV29-1,TRBJ2-3,CSVAGGGRDTQYF
TRBV19,TRBJ2-7,CASIGVLGSSYEQYF
TRBV10-1,TRBJ2-5,CASSTGPRETQYF
TRBV6-1,TRBJ1-1,CASSPTGNTEAFF
TRBV6-6,TRBJ1-2,CASSRPDYGYTF
TRBV7-6,TRBJ1-5,CASTQGQADGYSNQPQHF
TRBV5-1,TRBJ1-6,CASSLEGDRPLHF
TRBV6-5,TRBJ1-4,CASSYKQGIEKLFF
TRBV20-1,TRBJ2-5,CSAPYQETQYF
TRBV28,TRBJ1-5,CASTQIGRDRAQPQHF
TRBV10-3,TRBJ1-4,CASSYRKTGKNEKLFF
TRBV7-3,TRBJ2-7,CASSPGRGSYEQYF
TRBV4-1,TRBJ2-3,CASSHRVSTMISTDTQYF
TRBV11-3,TRBJ2-1,CASSFRRASEQFF
TRBV6-5,TRBJ1-2,CATQPWRGDHGYTF
TRBV5-4,TRBJ2-3,CASSGGQEPSTDTQYF
TRBV19,TRBJ2-1,CASSDLRHPHEQFF
TRBV29-1,TRBJ1-1,CSVESFPGQGEAFF
TRBV6-1,TRBJ2-2,CASNRVSTGELFF
TRBV6-6,TRBJ2-7,CASSPREASYEQYF